The entry below describes one T cell receptor (beta chain). Clones were read by immunoSEQ multiplex PCR, and TCRdb kept only the in-frame ones, dropping some. The sample includes hundreds of thousands of clones, about 95% seen only once; the top ten take approximately 0.12%. Terminally differentiated effector memory CD45RA+ cells were excluded from the naive CD8 cells, which were CD45RO-negative and positively selected for CCR7. This CDR3 region has 13 residues. In germline, CDR1 is LNHDA, CDR2 SQIVND (reference sequence). The V gene lost 6 bases and the J gene lost 5 bases, with 11 bases spanning the gap. These data belong to a study of shared clonotypes between healthy human individuals.

This TCR was sampled from a woman aged 25 to 39 in good health. The material sequenced was naive CD8+ T cells sorted from blood. The chain carries TRBV19 and TRBJ1-5; D remains ambiguous. The CDR3 region has the DNA TGTGCCAGTAGGGTGAGGTTCGATCAGCCCCAGCATTTT. Amino acid sequence: CASRVRFDQPQHF.